A selection of T cell receptor beta chains follows, all from one sample in a study of Ad26.COV2.S vaccination and SARS-CoV-2 variants. Using immunoSEQ multiplex PCR, the repertoire was profiled, and TCRdb retains in-frame clones only, with some absent. The sample has some 520,000 clones; around 85% are singletons. The material sequenced was peripheral blood, taken in a trial of Ad26.COV2.S vaccine versus placebo. Source of these receptors: a person between 18 and 59 years old who received the Ad26.COV2.S COVID-19 vaccine or a placebo. The CDR3 runs from the conserved cysteine through the conserved F or W. A D gene is named only where the DNA matches it firmly. Not all rows give a size; the values are once, few, many and, for expanded clones, a class.

>NA|NA|TRBJ2-3|TRBV7-2
TGTGCCAGCAGCTTACAGGGTAGCACAGATACGCAGTATTTT
CASSLQGSTDTQYF
>NA|NA|TRBJ1-2|TRBV19
TGTGCCAGTAGTATCTTGCAAAGCCGGATGTATGGCTACACCTTC
CASSILQSRMYGYTF
>NA|NA|TRBJ2-1|TRBV5-1
TGCGCCAGCAGCTCCCGTTTGGTCGATTGGGCTGTACAGGGAAATGAGCAGTTCTTC
CASSSRLVDWAVQGNEQFF
>TRBD1|NA|TRBJ2-1|TRBV9
TGTGCCAGCAGCCCGGGGACAGGGAGGGGAGTAGAGGGCTACAATGAGCAGTTCTTC
CASSPGTGRGVEGYNEQFF
>NA|NA|TRBJ1-4|TRBV9
TGTGCCAGCAGCGTAGGGGTAGGGGGTGAAAAACTGTTTTTT
CASSVGVGGEKLFF
>NA|few|TRBJ1-2|TRBV19
TGTGCCAGTACACGGGCTAACTATGGCTACACCTTC
CASTRANYGYTF
>TRBD1|NA|TRBJ1-3|TRBV19
TGTGCCAGTAGTGCAGGGACAGGATCCTCTGGAAACACCATATATTTT
CASSAGTGSSGNTIYF
>NA|NA|TRBJ1-2|TRBV15
TGTGCCACCAGCAGAGATCTCGGCGACTATGGCTACACCTTC
CATSRDLGDYGYTF
>NA|once|TRBJ1-2|TRBV28
TGTGCCAGCAGGGACACCCCCTATGGCTACACCTTC
CASRDTPYGYTF
>NA|NA|TRBJ1-5|TRBV5-1
TGCGCCAGCACCCGAGGGAACAATCAGCCCCAGCATTTT
CASTRGNNQPQHF
>TRBD1|NA|TRBJ2-5|TRBV5-1
TGCGCCAGCAGCAGACAGGGGGGTAAGCAAGAGACCCAGTACTTC
CASSRQGGKQETQYF
>NA|few|TRBJ1-2|TRBV7-9
TGTGCCAGCAGCCTCCCACGGTTTGAGAACTATGGCTACACCTTC
CASSLPRFENYGYTF
>NA|NA|TRBJ1-2|TRBV24-1
TGTGCCACCAGTGCCCGCCAGGGCAATGGCTACACCTTC
CATSARQGNGYTF
>NA|NA|TRBJ2-6|TRBV2
TGTGCCAGCAGTGAGCTGGCCTCTGGGGCCAACGTCCTGACTTTC
CASSELASGANVLTF
>TRBD2|NA|TRBJ2-2|TRBV5-1
TGCGCCAGCAGCTTCCCCATAGCGGGAACCTACACCGGGGAGCTGTTTTTT
CASSFPIAGTYTGELFF
>NA|NA|TRBJ2-3|TRBV5-6
TGTGCCAGCAGCCCTTCCCCGACAGTCATAGATACGCAGTATTTT
CASSPSPTVIDTQYF
>TRBD2|NA|TRBJ2-2|TRBV29-1
TGCAGCGTTGGACTAGCGGGAGGTTCCGGGGAGCTGTTTTTT
CSVGLAGGSGELFF
>NA|NA|TRBJ2-3|TRBV6-5
TGTGCCAGCAGTCAAACGGATACGCAGTATTTT
CASSQTDTQYF
>NA|NA|TRBJ2-5|TRBV7-9
TGTGCCAGCAGCACAGAGAGTTGGGAGGCAGACCAAGAGACCCAGTACTTC
CASSTESWEADQETQYF
>TRBD1|once|TRBJ1-4|TRBV5-1
TGCGCCAGCAGCAAAACCCCCCTAGGGACAGGTCAAAATGAAAAACTGTTTTTT
CASSKTPLGTGQNEKLFF
>NA|NA|TRBJ2-7|TRBV11-1
TGTGCCACCCGGGACACAACCTACGAGCAGTACTTC
CATRDTTYEQYF
>TRBD2|NA|TRBJ2-1|TRBV5-4
TGTGCCAGCAGCCCGGGGGGAAATGAGCAGTTCTTC
CASSPGGNEQFF
>TRBD2|NA|TRBJ2-7|TRBV4-3
TGCGCCAGCAGCCAAGGGGCGACCCCGGGGGGACGCGAGCAGTACTTC
CASSQGATPGGREQYF
>NA|NA|TRBJ1-1|TRBV18
TGTGCCAGCTCACCTAACGTTAGAGTTTTGACTGAAGCTTTCTTT
CASSPNVRVLTEAFF
>NA|once|TRBJ1-1|TRBV20-1
TGCAGTGCTGCGGGACTGCAAGCTTTCTTT
CSAAGLQAFF
>NA|NA|TRBJ1-5|TRBV28
TGTGCCAGCAGTTTAGGGACGGCGCGGCATCAGCCCCAGCATTTT
CASSLGTARHQPQHF
>TRBD1|NA|TRBJ1-1|TRBV27
TGTGCCAGCGGATACCCAGGGGGTCTTGTTACTGAAGCTTTCTTT
CASGYPGGLVTEAFF
>TRBD2|NA|TRBJ2-1|TRBV6-5
TGTGCCAGCAGTTCGCTAGCGGGCGTCTACAATGAGCAGTTCTTC
CASSSLAGVYNEQFF